A single sample gave rise to the 13 T cell receptor beta chains below, sequenced in a study of blood T cell repertoires in COVID-19. Libraries were prepared by immunoSEQ multiplex PCR; TCRdb keeps only in-frame clonotypes and omits some of them. The table has some 310,000 clones, almost 90% seen once. Sequenced input: peripheral blood. The receptors stem from a woman in her forties with COVID-19, enrolled during active disease.

The V gene is TRBV24-1, the J gene TRBJ1-2, with 7 positions matching TRBD1. Per germline, CDR1 KGHDR and CDR2 SFDVKD. V was clipped by 3 bases and J by 4 bases; unmatched bases: 10. This CDR3 contains 16 residues. CDR3 DNA: TGTGCCACCAGTGATCCACGGACAGGAGACGTCTATGGCTACACCTTC. It specifies CATSDPRTGDVYGYTF.

About this clone itself: The sample carries other DNA sequences with the same CDR3. The V call is TRBV7-2, the J call TRBJ2-3, with D perhaps matching TRBD2 (5 bases). Germline V gene lookup returns CDR1 SGHTA and CDR2 FQGNSA. V shed 1 base and J shed 4 bases, with 6 bases lying between them. The CDR3 has 13 residues. The CDR3 loop reads CASSLERADTQYF. The DNA for the CDR3 is TGTGCCAGCAGCTTAGAGAGGGCAGATACGCAGTATTTT.

The chain joins TRBV29-1 to TRBJ2-2; a weak D match, TRBD2 (6 bases). The CDR3 runs 14 residues. V lost 7 bases and J lost 4, with 16 bases in between. Germline V gene sequence: CDR1 SQVTM, CDR2 ANQGSEA. The CDR3 DNA is TGCAGCGGGAGGGCGGCAGGCACCACCGGGGAGCTGTTTTTT. Protein product: CSGRAAGTTGELFF.

This chain joins TRBV11-3 and TRBJ1-1, with 7 positions matching TRBD1. The germline CDR1 and CDR2 sequences are SGHNT and YENEEA. The CDR3 loop spans 15 amino acids. V gave up 5 bases and J gave up 0 bases; unmatched junction bases: 6. The CDR3 DNA follows: TGTGCCAGCAGCGCACATGGACAGGTGAACACTGAAGCTTTCTTT. Amino acids: CASSAHGQVNTEAFF.

The V and J genes are TRBV27 and TRBJ2-7; 7 bases are a match to TRBD1. Germline V gene data show CDR1 as MNHEY and CDR2 as SMNVEV (reference sequence). With 7 bases clipped from V and 3 bases from J, the junction kept 9 bases outside the gene matches. This CDR3 is built from 14 residues. As DNA, the CDR3 is TGTGCCAGCAATCAATACGGACAGGACTACGAGCAGTACTTC. It codes for CASNQYGQDYEQYF.

The V call is TRBV7-9, the J call TRBJ1-2, with D maybe TRBD1 (6 bases). From germline, CDR1 is SEHNR and CDR2 FQNEAQ (reference sequence). This CDR3 contains 13 residues. V dropped 7 bases and J dropped 4 bases, with 13 bases sitting between them. The chain's CDR3 is CASIRQDSYGYTF. DNA of the CDR3: TGTGCCAGCATCCGACAGGATAGCTATGGCTACACCTTC.

The rearrangement links TRBV7-2 to TRBJ2-7, with D possibly matching TRBD2 (6 bases). The CDR3 extends over 15 amino acids. Germline CDR1 is SGHTA and CDR2 is FQGNSA. V gave up 1 base and J gave up 5 bases, with 15 bases separating them. The CDR3, as DNA: TGTGCCAGCAGCTTAGAAGGGACTCCTCTCCACGAGCAGTACTTC. This codes for CASSLEGTPLHEQYF.

The chain uses TRBV24-1 and TRBJ2-2, with D possibly matching TRBD2 (5 bases). The CDR3 contains 14 residues. Germline loops: CDR1 KGHDR, CDR2 SFDVKD. Trimming stripped 4 bases from V and 3 bases from J, with 8 bases between. The CDR3 loop is CATSEAGYTGELFF. The CDR3 coding sequence is TGTGCCACCAGTGAGGCGGGTTACACCGGGGAGCTGTTTTTT.

The V and J genes are TRBV10-2 and TRBJ2-2; no clear D. The CDR3 totals 14 residues. The V gene's germline CDR1 is WSHSY and CDR2 SAAADI. The V end was cut by 3 bases, the J end by 3 bases, with 8 bases between. The chain's CDR3 is CASSDPLYTGELFF. The DNA for the CDR3 is TGCGCCAGCAGTGACCCCTTATACACCGGGGAGCTGTTTTTT.

The chain employs TRBV30 and TRBJ1-3; the D is unclear. V was cut by 6 bases and J by 0 bases, with 15 bases left in between. Germline lookup yields CDR1 GTSNPN and CDR2 SVGIG (reference sequence). This CDR3 comprises 15 residues. The CDR3 sequence: CACHPRGISGNTIYF. The CDR3 coding sequence is TGTGCCTGCCATCCACGCGGGATCTCTGGAAACACCATATATTTT. Together with reference TRBV30 and TRBJ1-3, the CDR3 gives the full variable domain: SQTIHQWPATLVQPVGSPLSLECTVEGTSNPNLYWYRQAAGRGLQLLFYSVGIGQISSEVPQNLSASRPQDRQFILSSKKLLLSDSGFYLCACHPRGISGNTIYFGEGSWLTVV.

The chain is built from TRBV6-1 and TRBJ1-1, with 12 bases lining up with TRBD1. This CDR3 spans 16 amino acids. The junction had 7 bases not matched to a gene; V was cut back by 4 bases and J by 4 bases. Germline V gene sequence: CDR1 MNHNS, CDR2 SASEGT. In nucleotides, the CDR3 is TGTGCCAGCAGTGGGGACAGGGGGCGCGGGTCCACTGAAGCTTTCTTT. Translating gives CASSGDRGRGSTEAFF.

V is TRBV4-3 and J is TRBJ2-2; 8 bases align to TRBD2. The CDR3 extends over 17 amino acids. Germline CDR1 is LGHNA and CDR2 is YSLEER. The junction had 3 bases not matched to a gene; V was cut back by 0 bases and J by 0 bases. The DNA for the CDR3 is TGCGCCAGCAGCCAAGATCACGGGGGGGCGAACACCGGGGAGCTGTTTTTT. Its protein is CASSQDHGGANTGELFF.

The chain recombines TRBV5-1 with TRBJ1-1, with TRBD1 matching 8 bases. The germline V gene encodes CDR1 SGHRS and CDR2 YFSETQ. Trimming at V came to 4 bases and at J to 5 bases, leaving 13 bases not matched to a gene. The CDR3 contains 16 residues. The CDR3 loop reads CASSRSGGAGWTEAFF. CDR3 sequence (DNA): TGCGCCAGCAGCCGCTCAGGGGGCGCTGGCTGGACTGAAGCTTTCTTT.